Sequencing of this T cell receptor beta chain was carried out in a study of blood T cell repertoires in COVID-19 (TCRdb year 2020). Study-level background: Collaborator samples came from the United States, Italy and Spain and covered acute and convalescent phases of COVID-19. The material from the prospective study consisted of cDNA or gDNA derived from T cells, B-cell-depleted T cells, or PBMCs. Deeply sampled blood TCRbeta repertoires from subjects exposed to, actively infected with, or recovered from COVID-19 were included in the dataset. A freely available public database, intended as a resource for researchers studying the immune response to SARS-CoV-2, is where the repertoires were released. The samples were drawn from two sources: the first 160 participants of the ongoing ImmuneRACE study, and about 1,300 subjects contributed by 6 global collaborators. Sample metadata almost always included a de-identified subject ID, COVID-19 status, age in years and sex. Where available, HLA class I and class II types were taken from metadata supplied by the sample provider and were not determined by assay-based typing. The investigation overall reported the following: The quantity of clinical and demographic metadata differed by source and by participant and was supplied without curation.

TCRbeta CDR3 regions were amplified from genomic DNA using the immunoSEQ Assay, a bias-controlled multiplex PCR. Processing in the source paper ran as follows. Nucleated cell counts per sample were estimated from amplification of reference gene primers within the assay. To quantify the absolute abundance of each unique TCRbeta CDR3 rearrangement, sequence reads were collapsed and filtered. For each sample, productive Simpson clonality was calculated by taking the square root of Simpson's diversity index across productive rearrangements. The clones in this table, taken by TCRdb from immuneACCESS, are in-frame only. Not every clone is retained; where verified, under half of the shortfall comes from an unresolved V gene, and the cause of the rest is unknown. V and J calls and clone size are as listed in that table; D and trimming were resolved from the DNA. The sample records around 130,000 clones, approximately 85% of which are singletons. More than 3.5% of the sample comes from the top ten.

V is shortened by 2 bases, J by 0 bases, and the region joining them spans 21 bases. CDR1 and CDR2, per the germline V gene (reference sequence), are MNHEY and SMNVEV. Its CDR3 holds 19 amino acids, cysteine through phenylalanine. Kept here is only the CDR3 DNA, which spans 57 bases and is read in frame from base 1. Turning to this clone: Its antigen is still unknown. Per-nucleotide qualities are absent, and no much larger clonotype sits a single base away.

Collaborating institutions collected whole blood in K2EDTA tubes following their own protocols. For TCRbeta analysis, collaborator samples were shipped as frozen whole blood, as isolated PBMCs, or as DNA extracted from either sample type. Sequencing used peripheral blood. The origin of this receptor is a human donor in a cohort sampled during active COVID-19. The V and J segments used are TRBV27 and TRBJ2-3, with TRBD1 tentatively as D gene (6 bases match). Read as DNA, the sequence is TGTGCCAGCAGTTTAAGGGTCGGGACATACCCTTCTAGCACAGATACGCAGTATTTT. This sequence encodes CASSLRVGTYPSSTDTQYF.